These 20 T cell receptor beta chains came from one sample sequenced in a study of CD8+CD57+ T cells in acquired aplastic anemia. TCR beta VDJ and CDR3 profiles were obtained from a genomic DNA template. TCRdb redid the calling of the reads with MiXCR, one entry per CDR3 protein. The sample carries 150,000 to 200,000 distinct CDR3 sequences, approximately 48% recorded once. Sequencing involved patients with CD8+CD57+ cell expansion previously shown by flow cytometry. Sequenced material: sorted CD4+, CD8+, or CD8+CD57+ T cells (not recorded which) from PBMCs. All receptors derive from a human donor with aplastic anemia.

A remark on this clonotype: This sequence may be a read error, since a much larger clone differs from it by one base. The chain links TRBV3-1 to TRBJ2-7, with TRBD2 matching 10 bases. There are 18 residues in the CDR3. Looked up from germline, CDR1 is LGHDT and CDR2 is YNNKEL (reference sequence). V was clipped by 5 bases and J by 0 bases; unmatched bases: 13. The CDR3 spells CASSWTSGGPLGSYEQYF. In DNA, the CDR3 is TGTGCCAGCAGCTGGACTAGCGGAGGCCCACTAGGCTCCTACGAGCAGTACTTC.

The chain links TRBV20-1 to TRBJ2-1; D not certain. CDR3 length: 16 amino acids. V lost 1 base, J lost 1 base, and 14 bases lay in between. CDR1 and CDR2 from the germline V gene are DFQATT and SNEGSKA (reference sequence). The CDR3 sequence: CSARVPSTVSYNEQFF. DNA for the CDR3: TGCAGTGCTAGAGTCCCTAGTACTGTGTCCTACAATGAGCAGTTCTTC.

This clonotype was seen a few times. The chain's CDR3 is CASSREGGTYEQYF. CDR3 coding DNA: TGTGCCAGCAGTCGCGAAGGTGGGACCTACGAGCAGTACTTC. The chain recombines TRBV28 with TRBJ2-7, with no clear D. This CDR3 has 14 amino acids. V lost 5 bases and J lost 2, with 13 bases in between. CDR1 is MDHEN and CDR2 is SYDVKM in the germline V gene.

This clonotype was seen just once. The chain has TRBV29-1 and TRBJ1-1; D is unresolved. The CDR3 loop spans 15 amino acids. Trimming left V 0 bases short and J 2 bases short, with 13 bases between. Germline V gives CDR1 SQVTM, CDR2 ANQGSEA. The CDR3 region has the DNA TGCAGCGTTGAAGAGACCCAGACGGATAACACTGAAGCTTTCTTT. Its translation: CSVEETQTDNTEAFF.

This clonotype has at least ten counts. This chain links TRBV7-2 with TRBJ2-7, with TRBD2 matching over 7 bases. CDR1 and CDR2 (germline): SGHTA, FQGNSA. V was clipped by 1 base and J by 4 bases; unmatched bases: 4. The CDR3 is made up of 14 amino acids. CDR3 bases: TGTGCCAGCAGCTTAGATGTTAGCGGGTACGAGCAGTACTTC. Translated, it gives CASSLDVSGYEQYF.

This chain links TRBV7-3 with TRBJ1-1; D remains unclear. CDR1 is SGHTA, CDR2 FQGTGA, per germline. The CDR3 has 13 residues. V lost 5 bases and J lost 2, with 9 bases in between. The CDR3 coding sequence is TGTGCCAGCAGCCAACAACCCAACACTGAAGCTTTCTTT. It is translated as CASSQQPNTEAFF.

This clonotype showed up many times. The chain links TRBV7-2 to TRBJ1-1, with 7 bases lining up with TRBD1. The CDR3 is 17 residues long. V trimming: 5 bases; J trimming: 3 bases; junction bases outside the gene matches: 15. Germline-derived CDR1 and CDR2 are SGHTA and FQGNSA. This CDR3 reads CASSPYPGTALYTEAFF. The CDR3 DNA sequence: TGTGCCAGCAGCCCTTACCCCGGGACAGCCTTATACACTGAAGCTTTCTTT.

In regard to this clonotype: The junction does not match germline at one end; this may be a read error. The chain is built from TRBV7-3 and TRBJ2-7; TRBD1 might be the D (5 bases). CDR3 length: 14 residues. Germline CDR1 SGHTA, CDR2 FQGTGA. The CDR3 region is CASSLTLPRTEQYF. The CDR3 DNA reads TGTGCCAGCAGCCTAACCCTCCCAAGGACAGAGCAGTACTTC. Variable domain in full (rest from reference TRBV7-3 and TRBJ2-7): GAGVSQTPSNKVTEKGKYVELRCDPISGHTALYWYRQSLGQGPEFLIYFQGTGAADDSGLPNDRFFAVRPEGSVSTLKIQRTERGDSAVYLCASSLTLPRTEQYFGPGTRLTVT.

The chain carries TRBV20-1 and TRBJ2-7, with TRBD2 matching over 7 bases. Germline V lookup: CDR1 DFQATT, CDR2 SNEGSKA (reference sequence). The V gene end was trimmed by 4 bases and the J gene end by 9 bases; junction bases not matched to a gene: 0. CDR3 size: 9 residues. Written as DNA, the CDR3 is TGCAGTGCTACGGGGGGGCAGTACTTC. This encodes CSATGGQYF.

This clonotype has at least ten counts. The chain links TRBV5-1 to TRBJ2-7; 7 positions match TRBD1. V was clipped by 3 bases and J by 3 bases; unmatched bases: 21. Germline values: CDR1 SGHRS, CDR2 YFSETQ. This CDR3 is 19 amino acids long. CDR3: CASSSSFSGQMNFIYEQYF. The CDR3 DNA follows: TGCGCCAGCAGCTCCTCATTTTCGGGACAGATGAATTTTATCTACGAGCAGTACTTC.

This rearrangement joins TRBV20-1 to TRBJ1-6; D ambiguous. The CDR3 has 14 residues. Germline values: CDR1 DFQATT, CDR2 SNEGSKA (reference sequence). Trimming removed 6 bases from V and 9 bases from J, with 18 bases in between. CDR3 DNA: TGCAGTGCGTCGTCCGGCGGGAGGGTTTCACCCCTCCACTTT. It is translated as CSASSGGRVSPLHF.

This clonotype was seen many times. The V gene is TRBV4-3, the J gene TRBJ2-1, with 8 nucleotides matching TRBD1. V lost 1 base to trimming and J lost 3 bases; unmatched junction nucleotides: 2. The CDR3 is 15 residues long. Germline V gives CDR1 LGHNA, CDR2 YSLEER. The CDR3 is CASSQAGGFYNEQFF. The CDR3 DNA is TGCGCCAGCAGCCAAGCAGGGGGCTTCTACAATGAGCAGTTCTTC.

CDR3 bases: TGCAGTGCACGGGACAGGGGGACCACCGGGGAGCTGTTTTTT. Translating gives CSARDRGTTGELFF. The J gene is TRBJ2-2, the V gene TRBV20-1; 11 bases map to TRBD1. Per germline, CDR1 DFQATT and CDR2 SNEGSKA (reference sequence). There are 14 residues in the CDR3. V was clipped by 6 bases and J by 4 bases; unmatched bases: 4.

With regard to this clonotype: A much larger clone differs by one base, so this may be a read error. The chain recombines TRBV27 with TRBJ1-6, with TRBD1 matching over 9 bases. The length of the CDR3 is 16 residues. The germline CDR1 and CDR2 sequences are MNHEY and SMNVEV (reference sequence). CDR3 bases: TGTGCCAGCAGTGGGCGGACAGGGGTTGATAATCCACCCCTCCACTTT. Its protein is CASSGRTGVDNPPLHF.

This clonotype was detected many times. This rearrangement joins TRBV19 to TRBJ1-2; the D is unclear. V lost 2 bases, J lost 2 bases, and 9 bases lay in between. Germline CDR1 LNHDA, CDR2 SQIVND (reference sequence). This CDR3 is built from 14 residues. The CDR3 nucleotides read TGTGCCAGTAGTATATGGCGGTCAAACTATGGCTACACCTTC. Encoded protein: CASSIWRSNYGYTF. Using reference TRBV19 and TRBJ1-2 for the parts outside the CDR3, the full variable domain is DGGITQSPKYLFRKEGQNVTLSCEQNLNHDAMYWYRQDPGQGLRLIYYSQIVNDFQKGDIAEGYSVSREKKESFPLTVTSAQKNPTAFYLCASSIWRSNYGYTFGSGTRLTVV.

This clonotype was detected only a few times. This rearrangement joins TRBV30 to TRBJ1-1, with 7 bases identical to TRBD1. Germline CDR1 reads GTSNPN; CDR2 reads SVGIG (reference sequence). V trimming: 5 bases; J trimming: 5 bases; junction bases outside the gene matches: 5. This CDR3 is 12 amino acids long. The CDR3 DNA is TGTGCCTGGGCTAGACAGGGAACTGAAGCTTTCTTT. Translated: CAWARQGTEAFF.

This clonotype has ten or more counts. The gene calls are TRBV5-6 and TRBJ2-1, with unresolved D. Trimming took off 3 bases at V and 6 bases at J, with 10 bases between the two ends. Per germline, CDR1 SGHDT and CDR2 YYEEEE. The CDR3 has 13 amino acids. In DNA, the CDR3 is TGTGCCAGCAGCTCGTCCATCCTCAATGAGCAGTTCTTC. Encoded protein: CASSSSILNEQFF. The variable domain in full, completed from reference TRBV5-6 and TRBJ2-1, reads DAGVTQSPTHLIKTRGQQVTLRCSPKSGHDTVSWYQQALGQGPQFIFQYYEEEERQRGNFPDRFSGHQFPNYSSELNVNALLLGDSALYLCASSSSILNEQFFGPGTRLTVL.

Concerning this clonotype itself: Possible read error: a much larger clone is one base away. The CDR3, as DNA: TGTGCCAGCAGGGGACAGCCCGAAGGGGAAAAACTGCTTTTT. It specifies CASRGQPEGEKLLF. The V call is TRBV6-1, the J call TRBJ1-4; 7 positions match TRBD1. The CDR3 is 14 residues long. From germline, CDR1 is MNHNS and CDR2 SASEGT.

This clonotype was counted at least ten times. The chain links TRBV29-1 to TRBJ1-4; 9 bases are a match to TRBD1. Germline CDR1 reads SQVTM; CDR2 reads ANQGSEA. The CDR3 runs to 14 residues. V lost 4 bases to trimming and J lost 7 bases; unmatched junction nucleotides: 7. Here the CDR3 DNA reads TGCAGCGTTGGGAGCGGGACAGGGCGTGAAAAACTGTTTTTT. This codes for CSVGSGTGREKLFF. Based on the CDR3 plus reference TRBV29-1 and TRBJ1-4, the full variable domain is SAVISQKPSRDICQRGTSLTIQCQVDSQVTMMFWYRQQPGQSLTLIATANQGSEATYESGFVIDKFPISRPNLTFSTLTVSNMSPEDSSIYLCSVGSGTGREKLFFGSGTQLSVL.

The DNA of the CDR3 is TGCAGTGCTAGCTGGAGAATGGGCACAGATACGCAGTATTTT. Protein: CSASWRMGTDTQYF. V is TRBV20-1 and J is TRBJ2-3, with unresolved D. This CDR3 comprises 14 residues. Trimming left V 3 bases short and J 1 base short, with 11 bases between. Germline V gene sequence: CDR1 DFQATT, CDR2 SNEGSKA (reference sequence).